The entry that follows covers one T cell receptor (beta chain) sequence. Profiled with immunoSEQ multiplex PCR; TCRdb holds only in-frame clones, not every one. The sample has nearly 350,000 clones; around 82% are singletons. This record belongs to a study of blood T cell repertoires in COVID-19. On the study more broadly: Italy, Spain and the United States were the sources of the convalescent and acute COVID-19 samples. In each case, the material was cDNA or gDNA derived from T cells, B-cell-depleted T cells, or PBMCs.

This CDR3 has 15 amino acids. The V end lost 5 bases, the J end lost 1 base, and 14 bases lay between the germline ends. Germline CDR1 and CDR2: LNHDA and SQIVND (reference sequence). This receptor was obtained from a man younger than 40 with active or convalescent COVID-19. This rearrangement joins TRBV19 to TRBJ1-1, with D tentatively TRBD1 (6 bases). The sequenced sample consisted of peripheral blood. The CDR3 DNA reads as TGTGCCAGTAGTCCCTACAGGGATACGAACACTGAAGCTTTCTTT. It translates to CASSPYRDTNTEAFF. Filled out from reference TRBV19 and TRBJ1-1, the complete variable domain reads DGGITQSPKYLFRKEGQNVTLSCEQNLNHDAMYWYRQDPGQGLRLIYYSQIVNDFQKGDIAEGYSVSREKKESFPLTVTSAQKNPTAFYLCASSPYRDTNTEAFFGQGTRLTVV.